This paragraph covers one T cell receptor beta chain sequence. Some clones are missing from TCRdb's copy, which holds only in-frame ones; the method was immunoSEQ multiplex PCR. The table has under 85,000 clones, 94% seen once. The sample belongs to a study of OX40 agonist ivuxolimab in advanced cancers. The CDR3 contains 16 residues. Germline CDR1 is GTSNPN and CDR2 is SVGIG (reference sequence). V was clipped by 7 bases and J by 2 bases; unmatched bases: 14. This TCR was sampled from an adult with an advanced solid tumor such as melanoma, head and neck, liver or kidney cancer. The sample consisted of CD4+ or CD8+ T cells sorted from blood, taken in a trial of the OX40 agonist ivuxolimab. The chain uses TRBV30 and TRBJ2-1; 7 positions match TRBD2. CDR3: CALYAGEPYPYNEQFF. The CDR3 nucleotides read TGTGCCTTATATGCGGGAGAGCCCTACCCCTACAATGAGCAGTTCTTC.